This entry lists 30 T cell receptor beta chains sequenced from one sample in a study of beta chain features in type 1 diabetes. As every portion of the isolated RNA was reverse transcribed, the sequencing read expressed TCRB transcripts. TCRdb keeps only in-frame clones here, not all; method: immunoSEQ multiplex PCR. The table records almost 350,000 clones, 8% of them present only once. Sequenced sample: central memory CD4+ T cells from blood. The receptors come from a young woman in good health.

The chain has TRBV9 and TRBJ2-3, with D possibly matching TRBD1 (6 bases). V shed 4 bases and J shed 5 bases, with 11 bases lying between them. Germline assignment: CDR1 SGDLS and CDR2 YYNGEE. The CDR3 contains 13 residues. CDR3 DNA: TGTGCCAGCAGCAGGGGGTTCGGAGATACGCAGTATTTT. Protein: CASSRGFGDTQYF.

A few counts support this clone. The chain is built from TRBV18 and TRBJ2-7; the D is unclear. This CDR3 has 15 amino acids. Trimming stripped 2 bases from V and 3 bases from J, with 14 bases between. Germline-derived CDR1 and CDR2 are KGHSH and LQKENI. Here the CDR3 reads CASSPASRMNYEQYF. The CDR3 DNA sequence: TGTGCCAGCTCACCAGCCTCAAGGATGAACTACGAGCAGTACTTC.

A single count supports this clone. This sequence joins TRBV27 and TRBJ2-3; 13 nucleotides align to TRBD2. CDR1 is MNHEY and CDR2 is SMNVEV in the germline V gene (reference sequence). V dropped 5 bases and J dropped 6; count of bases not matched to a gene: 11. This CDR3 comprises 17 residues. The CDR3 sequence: CASSPSPQGLAGDTQYF. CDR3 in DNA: TGTGCCAGCAGTCCCTCACCCCAGGGACTAGCGGGGGATACGCAGTATTTT.

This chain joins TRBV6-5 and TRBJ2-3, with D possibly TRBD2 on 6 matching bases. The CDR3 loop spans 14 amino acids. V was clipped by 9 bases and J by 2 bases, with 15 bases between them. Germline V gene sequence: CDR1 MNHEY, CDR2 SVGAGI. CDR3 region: CASSLADNTDTQYF. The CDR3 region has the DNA TGTGCCAGTTCCTTAGCGGACAACACAGATACGCAGTATTTT.

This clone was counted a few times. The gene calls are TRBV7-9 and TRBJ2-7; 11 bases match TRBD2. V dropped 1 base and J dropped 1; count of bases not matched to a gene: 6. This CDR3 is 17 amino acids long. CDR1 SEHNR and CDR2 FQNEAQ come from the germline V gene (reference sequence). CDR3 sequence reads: CASSLDFGTSGSYEQYF. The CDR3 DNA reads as TGTGCCAGCAGCTTAGATTTCGGGACTAGCGGTTCCTACGAGCAGTACTTC.

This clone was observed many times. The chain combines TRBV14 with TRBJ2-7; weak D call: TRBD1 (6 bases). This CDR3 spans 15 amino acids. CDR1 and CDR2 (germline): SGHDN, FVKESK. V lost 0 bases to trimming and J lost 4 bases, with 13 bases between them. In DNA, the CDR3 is TGTGCCAGCAGCCAAGATCCCAGGGGTACATACGAGCAGTACTTC. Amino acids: CASSQDPRGTYEQYF.

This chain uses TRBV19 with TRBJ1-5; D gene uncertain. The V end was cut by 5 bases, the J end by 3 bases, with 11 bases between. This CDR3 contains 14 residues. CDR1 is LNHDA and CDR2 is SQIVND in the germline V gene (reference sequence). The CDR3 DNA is TGTGCCAGTAGTCAACCCAACTACAATCAGCCCCAGCATTTT. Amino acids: CASSQPNYNQPQHF.

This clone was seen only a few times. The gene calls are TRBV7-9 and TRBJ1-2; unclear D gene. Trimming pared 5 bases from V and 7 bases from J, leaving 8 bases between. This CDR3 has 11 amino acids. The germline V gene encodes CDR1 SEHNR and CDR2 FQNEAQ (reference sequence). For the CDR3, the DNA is TGTGCCAGCAGCCGAAACCGTGGCTACACCTTC. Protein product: CASSRNRGYTF.

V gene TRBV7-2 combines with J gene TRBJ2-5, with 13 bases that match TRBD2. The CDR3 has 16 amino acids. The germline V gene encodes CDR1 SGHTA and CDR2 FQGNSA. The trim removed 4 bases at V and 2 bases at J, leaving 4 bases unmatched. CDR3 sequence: CASSWTSGSRQETQYF. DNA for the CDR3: TGTGCCAGCAGCTGGACTAGCGGGAGTAGACAAGAGACCCAGTACTTC. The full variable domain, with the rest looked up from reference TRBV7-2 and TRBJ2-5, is GAGVSQSPSNKVTEKGKDVELRCDPISGHTALYWYRQSLGQGLEFLIYFQGNSAPDKSGLPSDRFSAERTGGSVSTLTIQRTQQEDSAVYLCASSWTSGSRQETQYFGPGTRLLVL.

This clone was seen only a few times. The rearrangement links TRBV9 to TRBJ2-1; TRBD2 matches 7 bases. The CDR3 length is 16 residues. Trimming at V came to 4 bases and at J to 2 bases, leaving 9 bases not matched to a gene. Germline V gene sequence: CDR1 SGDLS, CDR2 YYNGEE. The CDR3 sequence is CASSPDLGRAYNEQFF. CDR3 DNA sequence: TGTGCCAGCAGCCCAGACTTGGGGAGGGCCTACAATGAGCAGTTCTTC.

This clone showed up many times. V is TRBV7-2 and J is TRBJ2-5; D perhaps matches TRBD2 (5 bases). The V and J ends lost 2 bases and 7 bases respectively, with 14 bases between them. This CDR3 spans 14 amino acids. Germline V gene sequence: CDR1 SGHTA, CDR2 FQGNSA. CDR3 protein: CASSLFAGERTQYF. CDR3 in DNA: TGTGCCAGCAGCTTATTTGCCGGGGAAAGGACCCAGTACTTC.

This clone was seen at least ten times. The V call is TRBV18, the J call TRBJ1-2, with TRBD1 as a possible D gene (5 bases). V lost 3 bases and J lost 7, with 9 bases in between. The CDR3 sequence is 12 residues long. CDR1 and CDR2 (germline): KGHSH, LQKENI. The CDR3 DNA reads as TGTGCCAGCTCACCCGGGACCTCTGGCTACACCTTC. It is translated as CASSPGTSGYTF.

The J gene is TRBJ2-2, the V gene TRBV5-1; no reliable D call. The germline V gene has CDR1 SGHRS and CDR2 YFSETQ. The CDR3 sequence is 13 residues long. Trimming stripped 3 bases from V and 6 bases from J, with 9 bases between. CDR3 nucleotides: TGCGCCAGCAGCTCAACCGTCGCCGGGGAGCTGTTTTTT. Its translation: CASSSTVAGELFF.

The DNA for the CDR3 is TGTGCCAGCAGCCAAGAGGTCGGGAGGGGAGAGACCCAGTACTTC. Translating gives CASSQEVGRGETQYF. The chain carries TRBV5-4 and TRBJ2-5; 8 positions agree with TRBD2. V lost 4 bases, J lost 4 bases, and 9 bases stayed unmatched. There are 15 residues in the CDR3. The germline V gene encodes CDR1 SGHNT and CDR2 YYREEE (reference sequence).

CDR3 nucleotides: TGTGCCAGCAGCTTAGGTTCAGGGTCACCCCTCCACTTT. Its translation: CASSLGSGSPLHF. The V gene is TRBV7-9, the J gene TRBJ1-6, with a weak D call TRBD1 (5 bases). The V gene lost 1 base and the J gene lost 10 bases, with 8 bases spanning the gap. The CDR3 length is 13 residues. Looked up from germline, CDR1 is SEHNR and CDR2 is FQNEAQ (reference sequence).

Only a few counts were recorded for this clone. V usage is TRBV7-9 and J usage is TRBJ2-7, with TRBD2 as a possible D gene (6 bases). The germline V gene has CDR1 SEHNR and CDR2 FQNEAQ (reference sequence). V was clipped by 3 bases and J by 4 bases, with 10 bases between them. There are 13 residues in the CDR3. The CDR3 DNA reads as TGTGCCAGCAGCTTCGGCGCGGGGTACGAGCAGTACTTC. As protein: CASSFGAGYEQYF.

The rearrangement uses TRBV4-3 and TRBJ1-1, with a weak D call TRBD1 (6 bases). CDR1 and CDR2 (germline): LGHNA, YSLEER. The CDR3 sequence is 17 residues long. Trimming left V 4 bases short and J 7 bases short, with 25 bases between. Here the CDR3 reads CASSPEGQIGIGGEAFF. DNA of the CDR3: TGCGCCAGCAGCCCAGAGGGACAAATCGGAATTGGGGGTGAAGCTTTCTTT.

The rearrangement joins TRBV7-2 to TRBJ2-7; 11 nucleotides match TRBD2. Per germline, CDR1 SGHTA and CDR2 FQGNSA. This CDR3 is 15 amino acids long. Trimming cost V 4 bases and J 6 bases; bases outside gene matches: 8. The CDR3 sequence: CASSSQLAGVSEQYF. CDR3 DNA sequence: TGTGCCAGCAGCTCGCAACTAGCGGGAGTCAGCGAGCAGTACTTC. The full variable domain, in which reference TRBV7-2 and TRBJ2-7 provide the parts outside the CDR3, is GAGVSQSPSNKVTEKGKDVELRCDPISGHTALYWYRQSLGQGLEFLIYFQGNSAPDKSGLPSDRFSAERTGGSVSTLTIQRTQQEDSAVYLCASSSQLAGVSEQYFGPGTRLTVT.

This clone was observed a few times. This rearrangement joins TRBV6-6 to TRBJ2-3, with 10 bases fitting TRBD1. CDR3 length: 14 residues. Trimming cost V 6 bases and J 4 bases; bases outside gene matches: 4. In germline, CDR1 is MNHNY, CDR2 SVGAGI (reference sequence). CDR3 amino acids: CASRKDRGADTQYF. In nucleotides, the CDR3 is TGTGCCAGCAGGAAGGACAGGGGGGCAGATACGCAGTATTTT.

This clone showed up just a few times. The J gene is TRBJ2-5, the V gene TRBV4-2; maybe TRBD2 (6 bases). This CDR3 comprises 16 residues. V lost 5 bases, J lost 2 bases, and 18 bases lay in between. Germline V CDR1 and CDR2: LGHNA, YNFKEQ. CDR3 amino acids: CASSLNPGLKQETQYF. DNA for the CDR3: TGTGCCAGCAGCTTAAACCCGGGACTGAAACAAGAGACCCAGTACTTC.

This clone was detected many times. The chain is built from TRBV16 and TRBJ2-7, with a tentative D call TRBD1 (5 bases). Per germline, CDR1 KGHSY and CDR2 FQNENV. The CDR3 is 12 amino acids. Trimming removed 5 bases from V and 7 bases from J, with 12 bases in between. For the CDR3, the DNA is TGTGCCAGCAGCGAAGATCAGGGAGAGCAGTACTTC. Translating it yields CASSEDQGEQYF.

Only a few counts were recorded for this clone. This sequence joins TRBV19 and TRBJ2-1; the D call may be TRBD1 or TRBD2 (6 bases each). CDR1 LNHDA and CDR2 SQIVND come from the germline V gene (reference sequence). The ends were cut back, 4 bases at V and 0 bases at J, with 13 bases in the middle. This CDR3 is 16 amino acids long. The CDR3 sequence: CASSKGGGSSYNEQFF. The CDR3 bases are TGTGCCAGTAGTAAGGGGGGCGGCAGCTCCTACAATGAGCAGTTCTTC.

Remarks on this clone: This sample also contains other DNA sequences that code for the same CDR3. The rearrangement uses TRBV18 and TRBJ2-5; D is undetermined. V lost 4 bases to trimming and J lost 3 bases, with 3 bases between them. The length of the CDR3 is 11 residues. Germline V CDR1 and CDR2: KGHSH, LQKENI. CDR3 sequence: CASSQEETQYF. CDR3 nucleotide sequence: TGTGCCAGCTCACAGGAAGAGACCCAGTACTTC. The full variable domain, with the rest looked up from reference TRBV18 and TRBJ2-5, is NAGVMQNPRHLVRRRGQEARLRCSPMKGHSHVYWYRQLPEEGLKFMVYLQKENIIDESGMPKERFSAEFPKEGPSILRIQQVVRGDSAAYFCASSQEETQYFGPGTRLLVL.

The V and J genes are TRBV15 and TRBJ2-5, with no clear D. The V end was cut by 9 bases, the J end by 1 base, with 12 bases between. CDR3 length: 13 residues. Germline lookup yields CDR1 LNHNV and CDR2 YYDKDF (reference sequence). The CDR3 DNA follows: TGTGCCACTAGGACGGCTAGCCAAGAGACCCAGTACTTC. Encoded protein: CATRTASQETQYF.

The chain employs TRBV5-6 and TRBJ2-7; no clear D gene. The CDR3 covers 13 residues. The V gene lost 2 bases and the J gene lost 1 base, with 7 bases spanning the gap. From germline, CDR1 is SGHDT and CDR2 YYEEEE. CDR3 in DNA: TGTGCCAGCAGCTTCTCATTGTCCTACGAGCAGTACTTC. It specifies CASSFSLSYEQYF.

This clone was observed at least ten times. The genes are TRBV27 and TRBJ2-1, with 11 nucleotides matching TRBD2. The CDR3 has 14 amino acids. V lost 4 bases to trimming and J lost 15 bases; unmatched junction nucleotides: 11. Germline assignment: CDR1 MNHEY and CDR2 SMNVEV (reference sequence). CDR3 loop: CASSSGLAGTPRFF. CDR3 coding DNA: TGTGCCAGCAGTTCTGGACTAGCGGGCACGCCCCGGTTCTTC.

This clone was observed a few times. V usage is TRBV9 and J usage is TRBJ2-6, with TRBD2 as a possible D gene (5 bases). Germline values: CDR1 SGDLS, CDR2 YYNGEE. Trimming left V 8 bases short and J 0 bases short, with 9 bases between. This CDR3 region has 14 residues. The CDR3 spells CASKRDSGANVLTF. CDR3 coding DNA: TGTGCCAGTAAGAGGGACTCTGGGGCCAACGTCCTGACTTTC.

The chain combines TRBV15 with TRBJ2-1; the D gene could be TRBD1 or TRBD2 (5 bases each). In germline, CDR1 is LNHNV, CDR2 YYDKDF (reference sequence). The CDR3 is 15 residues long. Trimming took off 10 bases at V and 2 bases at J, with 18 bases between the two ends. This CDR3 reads CAIRDPGRTYNEQFF. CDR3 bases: TGTGCCATCAGGGACCCGGGCAGGACCTACAATGAGCAGTTCTTC. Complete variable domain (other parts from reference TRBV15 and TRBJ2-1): DAMVIQNPRYQVTQFGKPVTLSCSQTLNHNVMYWYQQKSSQAPKLLFHYYDKDFNNEADTPDNFQSRRPNTSFCFLDIRSPGLGDTAMYLCAIRDPGRTYNEQFFGPGTRLTVL.

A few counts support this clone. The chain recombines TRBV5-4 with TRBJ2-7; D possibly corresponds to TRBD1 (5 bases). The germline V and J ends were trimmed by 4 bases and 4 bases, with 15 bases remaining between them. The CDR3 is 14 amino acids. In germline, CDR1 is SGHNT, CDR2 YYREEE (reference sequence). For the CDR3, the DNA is TGTGCCAGCAGCCCCAGTTCCCAGGGTTACGAGCAGTACTTC. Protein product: CASSPSSQGYEQYF.

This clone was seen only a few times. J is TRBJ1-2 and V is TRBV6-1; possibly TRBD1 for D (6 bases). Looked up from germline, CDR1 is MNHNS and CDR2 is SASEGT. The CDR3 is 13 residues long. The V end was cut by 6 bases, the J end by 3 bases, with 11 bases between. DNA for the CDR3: TGTGCCAGCAGGCCCACAGGGTACTATGGCTACACCTTC. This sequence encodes CASRPTGYYGYTF.